This T cell receptor beta chain was sequenced in a study of blood T cell repertoires in COVID-19 (dated by TCRdb to 2020 to 2022). Background for the entire study: Samples from collaborators originated in the United States, Italy and Spain and spanned both the acute and convalescent phases of COVID-19. Nearly every sample came with metadata listing a de-identified subject ID, COVID-19 status, age in years and sex. The samples were drawn from the first 160 participants of the ongoing ImmuneRACE study and from over 950 subjects provided by 6 global collaborators. The dataset comprised deeply sampled blood TCRbeta repertoires from subjects exposed to, actively infected with, or recovered from COVID-19. The prospective study material was composed of cDNA or gDNA derived from T cells, B-cell-depleted T cells, or PBMCs. The repertoires were made available in a free public database intended to serve as a resource for research on the immune response to SARS-CoV-2. HLA class I and class II types, where available, came from metadata supplied by the sample provider rather than from assay-based typing. General study outcomes and caveats: Clinical and demographic metadata were provided uncurated, with the amount varying by source and participant.

A note on this clone: This receptor's antigen is unknown. It has no much larger one-base neighbor in the sample; base qualities were not kept.

TCRbeta CDR3 regions were amplified from genomic DNA by means of the immunoSEQ Assay, a bias-controlled multiplex PCR. Regarding the original processing steps: The number of nucleated cells in each sample was estimated from the amplification of reference gene primers within the assay. Sequence reads were collapsed and filtered to measure the absolute abundance of every unique TCRbeta CDR3 rearrangement. For each sample, productive Simpson clonality was calculated as the square root of Simpson's diversity index over productive rearrangements. TCRdb stores this immuneACCESS table with in-frame sequences only. Part of the clones is absent; in the studies checked, under half of the shortfall reflects unresolved V genes, and no reason is known for the rest. That table is the source of V, J and clone size, and D and trimming were worked out from the DNA. This sample comprises about 160,000 clones, around 80% of them detected only once. The ten biggest clones cover 8.1% of the sample.

Collaborating institutions collected whole blood in K2EDTA tubes following their own protocols. Collaborator samples were shipped for TCRbeta analysis as frozen whole blood, isolated PBMCs, or DNA extracted from either sample type. The clonotype originates from a man aged 55 to 70 with acute or convalescent COVID-19. The source material was peripheral blood.

In nucleotides, the sequence is TGTGCCAGCAGTCCGGGGAGGGCCTCTAACTATGGCTACACCTTC. The encoded protein is CASSPGRASNYGYTF. The V and J genes are TRBV6-5 and TRBJ1-2, with the identity of the D gene unclear. From the cysteine through the phenylalanine, the CDR3 covers 15 amino acids. Only the CDR3 portion is preserved as DNA: 45 bases, with reading frame beginning at the first base. Per the germline V gene, MNHEY is the CDR1 and SVGAGI is the CDR2. Trimming takes 5 bases from V and 0 bases from J, and the germline ends sit 13 bases apart.